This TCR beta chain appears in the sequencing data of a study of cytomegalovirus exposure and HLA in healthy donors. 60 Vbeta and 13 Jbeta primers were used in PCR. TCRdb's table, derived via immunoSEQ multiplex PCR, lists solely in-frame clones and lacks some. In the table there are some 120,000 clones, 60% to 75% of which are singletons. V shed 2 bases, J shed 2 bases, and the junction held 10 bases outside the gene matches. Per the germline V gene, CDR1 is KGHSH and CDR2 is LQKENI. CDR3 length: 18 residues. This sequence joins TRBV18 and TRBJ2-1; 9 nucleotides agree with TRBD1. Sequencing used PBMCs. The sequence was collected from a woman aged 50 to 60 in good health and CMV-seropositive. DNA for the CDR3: TGTGCCAGCTCACCAACGTTACCGGGACAGGGAACCTACAATGAGCAGTTCTTC. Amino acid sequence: CASSPTLPGQGTYNEQFF. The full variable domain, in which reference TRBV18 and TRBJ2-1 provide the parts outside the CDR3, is NAGVMQNPRHLVRRRGQEARLRCSPMKGHSHVYWYRQLPEEGLKFMVYLQKENIIDESGMPKERFSAEFPKEGPSILRIQQVVRGDSAAYFCASSPTLPGQGTYNEQFFGPGTRLTVL.